Listed below are T cell receptor beta chains from one sample, sequenced in a study of cytomegalovirus exposure and HLA in healthy donors. TCRdb's table, derived via immunoSEQ multiplex PCR, lists solely in-frame clones and lacks some. The data hold around 70,000 clones, with about nine tenths observed a single time. Sequences were obtained from PBMCs. These receptors all stem from a woman in her twenties or thirties in good health and CMV-seronegative. The CDR3 runs from the conserved cysteine through the conserved F or W. Each record gives: V gene, clone size, J gene, D gene, CDR3 protein, CDR3 DNA. A D gene is named only where the DNA matches it firmly. Clone sizes are given selectively: once, few, many, or a class where the clone is expanded.

v_gene: TRBV19
abundance: .
j_gene: TRBJ1-2
d_gene: .
CDR3aa: CASSSTRDSPLYGYTF
CDR3nt: TGTGCCAGTAGCAGCACCCGGGACTCCCCCTTGTATGGCTACACCTTC

v_gene: TRBV27
abundance: .
j_gene: TRBJ2-2
d_gene: TRBD2
CDR3aa: CASTSKGLAFTGELFF
CDR3nt: TGTGCCAGCACCTCCAAGGGACTAGCCTTCACCGGGGAGCTGTTTTTT

v_gene: TRBV25-1
abundance: .
j_gene: TRBJ1-1
d_gene: TRBD1
CDR3aa: CASSRAGTGVTEAFF
CDR3nt: TGTGCCAGCAGTCGAGCGGGGACAGGGGTGACTGAAGCTTTCTTT

v_gene: TRBV19
abundance: .
j_gene: TRBJ2-7
d_gene: .
CDR3aa: CASSIVTGIYEQYF
CDR3nt: TGTGCCAGTAGTATTGTGACAGGAATTTACGAGCAGTACTTC

v_gene: TRBV7-2
abundance: .
j_gene: TRBJ2-2
d_gene: TRBD2
CDR3aa: CASRGIAGTNTGELFF
CDR3nt: TGTGCCAGCAGAGGTATAGCGGGAACGAACACCGGGGAGCTGTTTTTT

v_gene: TRBV11-3
abundance: .
j_gene: TRBJ2-7
d_gene: TRBD1
CDR3aa: CASSFGQVPYEQYF
CDR3nt: TGTGCCAGCAGCTTTGGACAGGTTCCCTACGAGCAGTACTTC

v_gene: TRBV27
abundance: .
j_gene: TRBJ2-1
d_gene: .
CDR3aa: CASSFLVGQIYNEQFF
CDR3nt: TGTGCCAGCAGTTTTTTAGTCGGACAGATATACAATGAGCAGTTCTTC

v_gene: TRBV25-1
abundance: .
j_gene: TRBJ2-5
d_gene: .
CDR3aa: CASSESPDPVGEKETQYF
CDR3nt: TGTGCCAGCAGTGAGTCTCCCGACCCCGTCGGAGAGAAGGAGACCCAGTACTTC

v_gene: TRBV2
abundance: .
j_gene: TRBJ2-5
d_gene: .
CDR3aa: CASSETRFGETQYF
CDR3nt: TGTGCCAGCAGTGAAACTAGGTTCGGTGAGACCCAGTACTTC

v_gene: TRBV7-9
abundance: .
j_gene: TRBJ2-1
d_gene: TRBD2
CDR3aa: CASSGQISGRYYNEQFF
CDR3nt: TGTGCCAGCAGCGGTCAGATAAGCGGGAGGTACTACAATGAGCAGTTCTTC

v_gene: TRBV28
abundance: .
j_gene: TRBJ2-1
d_gene: TRBD2
CDR3aa: CASSRMGGDRNEQFF
CDR3nt: TGTGCCAGCAGTCGAATGGGGGGGGACCGCAATGAGCAGTTCTTC

v_gene: TRBV4-2
abundance: .
j_gene: TRBJ2-7
d_gene: .
CDR3aa: CASSQDNKRGRYEQYF
CDR3nt: TGTGCCAGCAGCCAAGATAATAAACGAGGCCGCTACGAGCAGTACTTC

v_gene: TRBV11-2
abundance: once
j_gene: TRBJ2-7
d_gene: TRBD1
CDR3aa: CASSLFPNGQAREQYF
CDR3nt: TGTGCCAGCAGCTTATTCCCCAACGGACAGGCTAGGGAGCAGTACTTC

v_gene: TRBV2
abundance: .
j_gene: TRBJ2-2
d_gene: TRBD2
CDR3aa: CASSPLSGRAGELFF
CDR3nt: TGTGCCAGCAGTCCCCTGAGCGGGAGGGCCGGGGAGCTGTTTTTT